This TCR beta chain was documented in a study of memory CD4+ T cells and cytomegalovirus serostatus. Across the whole study: Of the healthy Belgian adults, 9 were CMV seropositive and about two dozen seronegative.

Single viable CD3+CD4+CD8-CD45RO+ cells were sorted as the memory CD4+ T cells. Original data processing: After removing out-of-frame reads, 2 million to 2.5 million distinct TCRbeta sequences remained. Clones were sequenced by immunoSEQ multiplex PCR, and TCRdb holds only the in-frame ones, with some missing. V and J calls and clone size are those listed in that table; D and trimming were worked out from the DNA. Of 58,000 or so clones in the sample, about 80% were seen once. This clone turned up a few times. The sample taken for sequencing was memory CD4+ T cells from blood. The clonotype originates from an adult in good health and CMV-seropositive.

The CDR3: CASSPLPPGLAGVDEQFF. DNA for the CDR3: TGTGCCAGCAGCCCTTTACCGCCGGGACTAGCGGGAGTGGATGAGCAGTTCTTC. The chain employs TRBV7-3 and TRBJ2-1, with 14 bases lining up with TRBD2. V lost 5 bases and J lost 8; bases outside the gene matches: 14. Germline CDR1 SGHTA, CDR2 FQGTGA. The CDR3 covers 18 residues.